This TCR beta chain was captured in a study of blood T cell repertoires in COVID-19. As for the study in general: From T cells, B-cell-depleted T cells, or PBMCs came the material, which was cDNA or gDNA.

The assay was immunoSEQ multiplex PCR, and TCRdb's table has in-frame clones only and misses some. The sample has about 160,000 clones, around 80% seen once. Germline V gene data show CDR1 as SGHDT and CDR2 as YYEEEE. The V and J ends lost 1 base and 7 bases, in that order; junction bases with no gene match: 8. This CDR3 has 15 amino acids. Source material: PBMCs or T cells enriched from blood (not recorded which). This sequence joins TRBV5-6 and TRBJ1-5, with 7 bases that match TRBD1. The clonotype comes from an older woman who had recovered from COVID-19. CDR3 coding DNA: TGTGCCAGCAGCTTGTATACAGGGGAGGTACAGCCCCAGCATTTT. Translation gives CASSLYTGEVQPQHF. The entire variable domain, with the rest obtained from reference TRBV5-6 and TRBJ1-5, is as follows: DAGVTQSPTHLIKTRGQQVTLRCSPKSGHDTVSWYQQALGQGPQFIFQYYEEEERQRGNFPDRFSGHQFPNYSSELNVNALLLGDSALYLCASSLYTGEVQPQHFGDGTRLSIL.